Below are 9 T cell receptor beta chains sequenced from a single sample in a study of cytomegalovirus exposure and HLA in healthy donors. This table comes from immunoSEQ multiplex PCR, and its TCRdb copy is limited to in-frame clones, with some not included. The table records about 190,000 clones, more than 75% of them present only once. The sample comprised PBMCs. The receptors come from a man between 18 and 35 years old in good health and CMV-seropositive.

This rearrangement joins TRBV19 to TRBJ2-7, with TRBD2 matching 7 bases. Germline CDR1 and CDR2: LNHDA and SQIVND (reference sequence). This CDR3 is 15 amino acids long. V lost 6 bases, J lost 3 bases, and 11 bases stayed unmatched. The CDR3 DNA reads TGTGCCAGTAGAGAAGCGGGGCGACCCTTCTACGAGCAGTACTTC. Protein: CASREAGRPFYEQYF.

This clone was seen a handful of times. The chain uses TRBV30 and TRBJ2-7; D perhaps matches TRBD1 (5 bases). Germline loops: CDR1 GTSNPN, CDR2 SVGIG (reference sequence). The V gene lost 0 bases and the J gene lost 6 bases, with 12 bases spanning the gap. There are 13 residues in the CDR3. This CDR3 is CAWSVQTESEQYF. For the CDR3, the DNA is TGTGCCTGGAGTGTACAGACAGAAAGCGAGCAGTACTTC.

This clone has only a few counts. V is TRBV10-1 and J is TRBJ2-5; weak D call: TRBD2 (6 bases). The CDR3 contains 13 residues. The V and J ends lost 11 bases and 7 bases respectively, with 20 bases between them. Germline V gene sequence: CDR1 WNHNN, CDR2 SYGVQD (reference sequence). The CDR3 here is CALNCGGRGTQYF. DNA for the CDR3: TGCGCCCTAAACTGCGGAGGGCGGGGGACCCAGTACTTC.

The chain uses TRBV20-1 and TRBJ1-1; TRBD1 matches 8 bases. The CDR3 is 10 amino acids. The V gene end was trimmed by 7 bases and the J gene end by 11 bases; junction bases not matched to a gene: 6. The germline V gene has CDR1 DFQATT and CDR2 SNEGSKA (reference sequence). The CDR3 here is CSGQGARAFF. CDR3 coding DNA: TGCAGTGGTCAGGGGGCGCGGGCTTTCTTT.

The V gene is TRBV30, the J gene TRBJ2-3, with 10 bases fitting TRBD1. Unmatched junction bases numbered 4, after V lost 5 bases and J lost 2 bases. The CDR3 extends over 14 amino acids. Germline V gene sequence: CDR1 GTSNPN, CDR2 SVGIG (reference sequence). CDR3 protein: CAWGGQGFTDTQYF. The CDR3 nucleotides read TGTGCCTGGGGGGGACAGGGGTTCACAGATACGCAGTATTTT.

The gene calls are TRBV27 and TRBJ2-5; D perhaps matches TRBD1 (5 bases). The ends were cut back, 1 base at V and 1 base at J, with 10 bases in the middle. Germline V gene data show CDR1 as MNHEY and CDR2 as SMNVEV (reference sequence). The CDR3 is 15 amino acids. CDR3 sequence: CASSLWGRLQETQYF. The CDR3 DNA sequence: TGTGCCAGCAGTTTATGGGGCCGACTCCAAGAGACCCAGTACTTC.

The J gene is TRBJ1-5, the V gene TRBV18, with 9 positions matching TRBD1. From germline, CDR1 is KGHSH and CDR2 LQKENI. The junction had 6 bases not matched to a gene; V was cut back by 6 bases and J by 6 bases. There are 14 residues in the CDR3. The CDR3 coding sequence is TGTGCCAGCTCGTCCACAGGGGGCAGTCAGCCCCAGCATTTT. It specifies CASSSTGGSQPQHF. The full variable domain, in which reference TRBV18 and TRBJ1-5 provide the parts outside the CDR3, is NAGVMQNPRHLVRRRGQEARLRCSPMKGHSHVYWYRQLPEEGLKFMVYLQKENIIDESGMPKERFSAEFPKEGPSILRIQQVVRGDSAAYFCASSSTGGSQPQHFGDGTRLSIL.

J is TRBJ2-7 and V is TRBV27; the match to TRBD1 covers 10 bases. V shed 5 bases, J shed 6 bases, and the junction held 7 bases outside the gene matches. Germline V lookup: CDR1 MNHEY, CDR2 SMNVEV (reference sequence). The CDR3 has 14 residues. The CDR3: CASSGATGGSEQYF. The CDR3 nucleotides read TGTGCCAGCAGTGGGGCGACAGGGGGCTCCGAGCAGTACTTC.

The genes are TRBV30 and TRBJ2-7, with TRBD1 matching over 10 bases. This CDR3 has 15 residues. With V trimmed by 4 bases and J by 5 bases, 11 bases remained unmatched. Germline CDR1 is GTSNPN and CDR2 is SVGIG (reference sequence). The CDR3 is CAWITGTGVSHEQYF. DNA for the CDR3: TGTGCCTGGATCACCGGGACAGGGGTTTCCCACGAGCAGTACTTC.